These 27 T cell receptor beta chains share one sample of origin, sequenced in a study of shared clonotypes between healthy human individuals. This table comes from immunoSEQ multiplex PCR, and its TCRdb copy is limited to in-frame clones, with some not included. The sample has about 1.5 million clones, 95% to 99% seen once; the top ten hold about 0.45%. Source material: naive CD4+ T cells sorted from blood. Subset meaning: CD45RA+ positively selected. These receptor sequences come from a man younger than 45 in good health.

The rearrangement links TRBV5-1 to TRBJ2-7, with no clear D. With 1 base removed from V and 6 bases from J, the gap between germline ends came to 5 bases. Germline-derived CDR1 and CDR2 are SGHRS and YFSETQ. The CDR3 loop spans 11 amino acids. In nucleotides, the CDR3 is TGCGCCAGCAGCTTGAATGGCGAGCAGTACTTC. It yields the protein CASSLNGEQYF.

This clone was observed once. This chain uses TRBV10-3 with TRBJ1-1; the match to TRBD1 covers 7 bases. CDR3 length: 14 amino acids. Germline values: CDR1 ENHRY, CDR2 SYGVKD. V was pared by 2 bases and J by 4 bases, with 4 bases of the junction left unmatched. The CDR3 loop is CAISEGGGFTEAFF. DNA of the CDR3: TGTGCCATCAGTGAGGGAGGGGGCTTCACTGAAGCTTTCTTT.

The gene calls are TRBV2 and TRBJ1-5; TRBD1 matches at 8 bases. The germline CDR1 and CDR2 sequences are SNHLY and FYNNEI. V shed 4 bases and J 4 bases; nucleotides not matched to a gene: 6. The CDR3 consists of 15 residues. For the CDR3, the DNA is TGTGCCAGCAGTGCTACAGGGGGGGCAAATCAGCCCCAGCATTTT. Protein sequence: CASSATGGANQPQHF.

The chain combines TRBV6-5 with TRBJ2-7, with D possibly TRBD1 on 5 matching bases. Trimming took off 2 bases at V and 7 bases at J, with 21 bases between the two ends. Germline-derived CDR1 and CDR2 are MNHEY and SVGAGI. The CDR3 has 16 amino acids. The CDR3 loop is CASSYQAAGFKGEQYF. The DNA for the CDR3 is TGTGCCAGCAGTTACCAAGCCGCCGGCTTTAAGGGGGAGCAGTACTTC.

The CDR3 region has the DNA TGCGCCAGCAGTGTAGGCAGCTTCGAGCAGTACTTC. Its protein is CASSVGSFEQYF. The gene calls are TRBV10-1 and TRBJ2-7; D gene ambiguous. Trimming pared 4 bases from V and 6 bases from J, leaving 10 bases between. CDR3 length: 12 residues. Germline CDR1 reads WNHNN; CDR2 reads SYGVQD (reference sequence).

This chain uses TRBV5-1 with TRBJ1-2; no clear D gene. Trimming took 2 bases from V and 8 from J, leaving 10 bases between them. From germline, CDR1 is SGHRS and CDR2 YFSETQ. This CDR3 contains 12 residues. The DNA for the CDR3 is TGCGCCAGCAGCTTTGACGGTTCCGGCTACACCTTC. Translation: CASSFDGSGYTF.

The V call is TRBV5-1, the J call TRBJ1-4; D is perhaps TRBD1 (6 bases). CDR3 length equals 15 residues. V dropped 5 bases and J dropped 7 bases, with 18 bases sitting between them. CDR1 is SGHRS and CDR2 is YFSETQ in the germline V gene. Here the CDR3 DNA reads TGCGCCAGCAGTCGATTGGGCAGGGGAGGTGAAAAACTGTTTTTT. It yields the protein CASSRLGRGGEKLFF.

This sequence joins TRBV5-5 and TRBJ2-2; D unclear. Per germline, CDR1 SGHKS and CDR2 YYEKEE (reference sequence). The CDR3 covers 14 residues. V was cut by 4 bases and J by 4 bases, with 11 bases left in between. CDR3 DNA: TGTGCCAGCAGCCTCGGACCCCGCACCGGGGAGCTGTTTTTT. Translation: CASSLGPRTGELFF.

The chain recombines TRBV29-1 with TRBJ2-3; 7 bases agree with TRBD2. V trimming: 3 bases; J trimming: 3 bases; junction bases outside the gene matches: 9. This CDR3 region has 15 residues. Germline V lookup: CDR1 SQVTM, CDR2 ANQGSEA. CDR3: CSVESGAGTTDTQYF. In nucleotides, the CDR3 is TGCAGCGTTGAGTCGGGAGCGGGGACTACAGATACGCAGTATTTT.

The chain combines TRBV28 with TRBJ2-1, with 9 nucleotides matching TRBD2. This CDR3 is 15 amino acids long. The germline V gene encodes CDR1 MDHEN and CDR2 SYDVKM. Trimming took 6 bases from V and 9 from J; bases not matched to a gene: 12. As DNA, the CDR3 is TGTGCCAGCAGGTCAGAGCGGGAGGCGTCTCTTGAGCAGTTCTTC. Residues: CASRSEREASLEQFF.

This chain connects TRBV7-2 to TRBJ1-5; the D gene is possibly TRBD1 (5 bases). Germline V gene data show CDR1 as SGHTA and CDR2 as FQGNSA. The CDR3 extends over 15 amino acids. The germline V and J ends were trimmed by 1 base and 1 base, with 8 bases remaining between them. As DNA, the CDR3 is TGTGCCAGCAGCTTAGTGGGGGTGAGCAATCAGCCCCAGCATTTT. Amino acid sequence: CASSLVGVSNQPQHF.

This chain connects TRBV7-2 to TRBJ1-5, with 7 bases lining up with TRBD1. The V gene's germline CDR1 is SGHTA and CDR2 FQGNSA. CDR3 length: 15 amino acids. With V trimmed by 5 bases and J by 7 bases, 11 bases remained unmatched. This CDR3 is CASSGPGQEGQPQHF. The CDR3 bases are TGTGCCAGCAGCGGCCCAGGACAGGAGGGCCAGCCCCAGCATTTT.

The rearrangement joins TRBV5-1 to TRBJ2-3; D not resolved. The V gene lost 1 base and the J gene lost 6 bases, with 12 bases spanning the gap. CDR1 SGHRS and CDR2 YFSETQ come from the germline V gene. CDR3 length: 14 residues. The CDR3 nucleotides read TGCGCCAGCAGCTTGTCCGACCTGGGGGATACGCAGTATTTT. Translated: CASSLSDLGDTQYF.

The V gene is TRBV29-1, the J gene TRBJ2-3; possibly TRBD2 for D (5 bases). Germline CDR1 is SQVTM and CDR2 is ANQGSEA. CDR3 size: 14 residues. Deletions cut 4 bases from V and 4 bases from J, with 15 bases between. CDR3 coding DNA: TGCAGCGTTGGTGTTAGGGTGGGAGCAGATACGCAGTATTTT. This gives the protein CSVGVRVGADTQYF.

This rearrangement joins TRBV7-9 to TRBJ2-1, with 8 bases matching TRBD2. The trim removed 0 bases at V and 8 bases at J, leaving 6 bases unmatched. Looked up from germline, CDR1 is SEHNR and CDR2 is FQNEAQ (reference sequence). CDR3 length equals 15 residues. The CDR3: CASSLASGASDEQFF. DNA of the CDR3: TGTGCCAGCAGCTTAGCTAGCGGGGCCTCCGATGAGCAGTTCTTC. Filled out from reference TRBV7-9 and TRBJ2-1, the complete variable domain reads DTGVSQNPRHKITKRGQNVTFRCDPISEHNRLYWYRQTLGQGPEFLTYFQNEAQLEKSRLLSDRFSAERPKGSFSTLEIQRTEQGDSAMYLCASSLASGASDEQFFGPGTRLTVL.

The chain uses TRBV2 and TRBJ1-2, with unresolved D. The CDR3 sequence is 17 residues long. Germline V gene sequence: CDR1 SNHLY, CDR2 FYNNEI. V lost 3 bases, J lost 2 bases, and 19 bases lay in between. The CDR3 nucleotides are TGTGCCAGCAGTGAGTCAAGAGGAGGTCGGGGAAACTATGGCTACACCTTC. Its protein is CASSESRGGRGNYGYTF.

The gene calls are TRBV7-2 and TRBJ1-5; perhaps TRBD1 as D (5 bases). V lost 1 base and J 10 bases, leaving 8 bases between the germline ends. The CDR3 contains 12 residues. Germline assignment: CDR1 SGHTA and CDR2 FQGNSA. The CDR3 DNA is TGTGCCAGCAGCTTAGGTCAGGGACCCCAGCATTTT. As protein: CASSLGQGPQHF.

The V gene is TRBV7-8, the J gene TRBJ2-1; 7 bases map to TRBD2. CDR1 and CDR2 (germline): SGHVS, FQNEAQ. This CDR3 comprises 16 residues. J lost 7 bases, V lost 5 bases, and 14 bases had no gene match. The CDR3 nucleotides are TGTGCCAGCAGCCGACGGGGCGGGAGTTCGCGGAATGAGCAGTTCTTC. This codes for CASSRRGGSSRNEQFF.

The rearrangement joins TRBV9 to TRBJ1-4, with D uncertain. The V and J ends lost 3 bases and 7 bases respectively, with 13 bases between them. Per the germline V gene, CDR1 is SGDLS and CDR2 is YYNGEE. The CDR3 loop spans 14 amino acids. The chain's CDR3 is CASSATALGEKLFF. CDR3 nucleotides: TGTGCCAGCAGCGCCACGGCCCTCGGTGAAAAACTGTTTTTT. The variable domain in full, with the rest retrieved from reference TRBV9 and TRBJ1-4, is DSGVTQTPKHLITATGQRVTLRCSPRSGDLSVYWYQQSLDQGLQFLIQYYNGEERAKGNILERFSAQQFPDLHSELNLSSLELGDSALYFCASSATALGEKLFFGSGTQLSVL.

The rearrangement uses TRBV28 and TRBJ2-7; the D gene could be TRBD1 or TRBD2 (6 bases each). Germline CDR1 MDHEN, CDR2 SYDVKM. The CDR3 is 15 amino acids. Trimming pared 6 bases from V and 0 bases from J, leaving 15 bases between. The CDR3 sequence: CASSPWGRDSYEQYF. The CDR3, as DNA: TGTGCCAGCAGCCCTTGGGGGCGGGACTCCTACGAGCAGTACTTC.

V and J are TRBV7-9 and TRBJ1-1; D not certain. Looked up from germline, CDR1 is SEHNR and CDR2 is FQNEAQ (reference sequence). The V end was cut by 1 base, the J end by 1 base, with 10 bases between. The CDR3 has 15 residues. CDR3: CASSLGVDPNTEAFF. Here the CDR3 DNA reads TGTGCCAGCAGCTTAGGGGTCGACCCGAACACTGAAGCTTTCTTT.

This rearrangement joins TRBV27 to TRBJ1-5; maybe TRBD1 (6 bases). Trimming stripped 1 base from V and 0 bases from J, with 19 bases between. The CDR3 contains 19 residues. The germline gives CDR1 MNHEY, CDR2 SMNVEV (reference sequence). Here the CDR3 reads CASSLFSGAGTHSNQPQHF. For the CDR3, the DNA is TGTGCCAGCAGTTTATTTTCGGGGGCGGGGACGCATAGCAATCAGCCCCAGCATTTT.

The chain recombines TRBV15 with TRBJ2-3; 9 bases agree with TRBD1. Germline CDR1 reads LNHNV; CDR2 reads YYDKDF (reference sequence). J gave up 15 bases and V 1 base, and 8 bases lay outside the gene matches. The CDR3 contains 13 residues. The CDR3 spells CATSRVEGTGQYF. Written as DNA, the CDR3 is TGTGCCACCAGCAGAGTGGAGGGGACAGGGCAATATTTT.

The chain carries TRBV18 and TRBJ1-1; perhaps TRBD1 as D (5 bases). CDR3 length: 15 residues. Germline V gene sequence: CDR1 KGHSH, CDR2 LQKENI. Trimming cost V 6 bases and J 2 bases, with 16 bases left between them. The CDR3 reads CASSPIGTSNTEAFF. The DNA for the CDR3 is TGTGCCAGCTCGCCGATCGGGACCTCTAACACTGAAGCTTTCTTT.

The V gene is TRBV7-9, the J gene TRBJ2-7, with D perhaps being TRBD1 or TRBD2 (6 bases each). CDR3 length: 15 amino acids. Germline loops: CDR1 SEHNR, CDR2 FQNEAQ (reference sequence). Trimming shortened V by 5 bases and J by 5 bases, and 19 bases separated the two germline ends. This chain's CDR3 is CASSELQGLLDEQYF. The CDR3 DNA reads as TGTGCCAGCAGCGAGCTACAGGGACTGCTGGACGAGCAGTACTTC.

The rearrangement links TRBV5-1 to TRBJ2-7; no reliable D call. Germline assignment: CDR1 SGHRS and CDR2 YFSETQ. The CDR3 spans 16 residues. Trimming removed 1 base from V and 4 bases from J, with 18 bases in between. The CDR3 loop reads CASSLRSASEAYEQYF. The CDR3 region has the DNA TGCGCCAGCAGCTTGCGATCGGCGTCCGAAGCTTACGAGCAGTACTTC.

Note on this clone: The sample has other DNA sequences that encode this CDR3 too. The chain is built from TRBV29-1 and TRBJ2-3; tentatively, D is TRBD2 (6 bases). The CDR3 has 10 amino acids. The V gene's germline CDR1 is SQVTM and CDR2 ANQGSEA. Trimming shortened V by 6 bases and J by 5 bases, and 6 bases separated the two germline ends. The CDR3 sequence is CSVEGDTQYF. The CDR3 DNA follows: TGCAGCGTGGAGGGAGATACGCAGTATTTT.